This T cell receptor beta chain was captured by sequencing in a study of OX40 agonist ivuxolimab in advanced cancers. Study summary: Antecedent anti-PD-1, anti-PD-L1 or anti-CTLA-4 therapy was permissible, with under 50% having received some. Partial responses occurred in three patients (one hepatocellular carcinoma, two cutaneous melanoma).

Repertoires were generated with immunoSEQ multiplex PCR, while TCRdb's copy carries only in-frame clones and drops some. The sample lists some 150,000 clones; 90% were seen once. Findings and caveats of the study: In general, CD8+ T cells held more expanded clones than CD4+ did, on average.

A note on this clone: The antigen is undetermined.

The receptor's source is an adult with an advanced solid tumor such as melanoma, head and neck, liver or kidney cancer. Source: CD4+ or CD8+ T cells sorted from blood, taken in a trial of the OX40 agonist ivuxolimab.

The CDR3 DNA is TGCGCCAGCAGCTTGGGGATGGGGACTAGCGGGACGATCACAGATACGCAGTATTTT. Translation: CASSLGMGTSGTITDTQYF. This chain joins TRBV5-1 and TRBJ2-3, with 13 bases identical to TRBD2. Trimming at V came to 0 bases and at J to 2 bases, leaving 9 bases not matched to a gene. This CDR3 has 19 residues. CDR1 is SGHRS, CDR2 YFSETQ, per germline.